This TCR beta chain was recovered during a study of monozygotic twins with inflammatory bowel disease. About this clonotype: Its antigen is unknown.

This CDR3 is built from 14 residues. CDR1 DFQATT and CDR2 SNEGSKA come from the germline V gene (reference sequence). UMIs containing a 6-nucleotide sample barcode were added via template switching. Both TCRalpha and TCRbeta cDNA were subjected to two nested PCRs lasting around 15 and 10 cycles. From the 5' RACE reads, TCRdb lists one entry per CDR3 protein and no DNA. In all, the sample yields some 440,000 distinct CDR3 sequences. Study conclusions and caveats: Repertoire likeness was no different across concordant and discordant twins, perhaps owing to restricted power. Among IBD patients, fewer clonotypes were shared with others than among healthy twins, especially with disease activity.

Sequencing was performed on blood. The chain carries TRBV20-1 and TRBJ2-2; TCRdb indicates TRBD1, and absent DNA this call remains unverified. This receptor was obtained from a human donor with ulcerative colitis or Crohn's disease, or a healthy co-twin of an affected twin (not recorded which). The chain's CDR3 is CSATQGANTGELFF.